This is a list of T cell receptor beta chains from one sample in a study of cytomegalovirus exposure and HLA in healthy donors. Using immunoSEQ multiplex PCR, the repertoire was profiled, and TCRdb retains in-frame clones only, with some absent. This sample has approximately 99,000 clones, with around three quarters found just once. The sequencing input was PBMCs. These receptors originate from a male donor in good health and CMV-seropositive. Both conserved end residues are part of each CDR3. Each record gives: J gene, clone size, D gene, V gene, CDR3 protein, CDR3 DNA. The D gene is left open where the match is weak. Rows may omit the clone size; those that give it use once, few, many or a size class.

>TRBJ1-1|NA|NA|TRBV5-1
CASSPDGRGENTEAFF
TGCGCCAGCAGCCCGGACGGGCGGGGAGAAAACACTGAAGCTTTCTTT
>TRBJ1-3|NA|NA|TRBV30
CAWLQGYSGNAIYF
TGTGCCTGGCTACAGGGATACTCTGGAAACGCCATATATTTT
>TRBJ2-2|NA|NA|TRBV9
CASSVGGGRLFF
TGTGCCAGCAGCGTAGGCGGAGGGAGGCTGTTTTTT
>TRBJ2-5|NA|TRBD1|TRBV7-2
CASAPGGGKTQYF
TGTGCCAGCGCCCCAGGGGGCGGGAAGACCCAGTACTTC
>TRBJ1-1|NA|TRBD1|TRBV19
CASRGQGEGSEAFF
TGTGCCAGTAGGGGACAGGGGGAAGGCTCTGAAGCTTTCTTT
>TRBJ1-1|NA|TRBD1|TRBV30
CAWGTGKEGNTEAFF
TGTGCCTGGGGGACAGGGAAAGAGGGGAACACTGAAGCTTTCTTT
>TRBJ1-6|NA|NA|TRBV30
CAWSLSRRVSSYNSPLHF
TGTGCCTGGAGTCTATCTAGACGGGTGAGCTCCTATAATTCACCCCTCCACTTT
>TRBJ1-5|NA|NA|TRBV4-3
CASSQGWRNQPQHF
TGCGCCAGCAGCCAAGGATGGCGCAATCAGCCCCAGCATTTT
>TRBJ2-3|NA|NA|TRBV7-9
CASSSLPQYF
TGTGCCAGCAGCTCCCTTCCGCAGTATTTT
>TRBJ1-3|NA|NA|TRBV18
CASSPPSPGGNTIYF
TGTGCCAGCTCACCACCGTCCCCAGGGGGAAACACCATATATTTT
>TRBJ2-6|NA|NA|TRBV29-1
CSVRRRDVSSGANVLTF
TGCAGCGTCCGACGGCGGGACGTCAGCTCTGGGGCCAACGTCCTGACTTTC
>TRBJ1-1|few|TRBD1|TRBV29-1
CSVETGITEAFF
TGCAGCGTGGAGACAGGGATCACTGAAGCTTTCTTT
>TRBJ2-3|NA|NA|TRBV5-4
CASRPGTSTDTQYF
TGTGCCAGCAGGCCCGGGACAAGCACAGATACGCAGTATTTT
>TRBJ2-5|once|TRBD1|TRBV5-1
CASATGDQETQYF
TGCGCCAGCGCGACAGGGGACCAAGAGACCCAGTACTTC
>TRBJ1-1|NA|NA|TRBV7-9
CASSQSGVGTEAFF
TGTGCCAGCAGCCAAAGCGGGGTAGGCACTGAAGCTTTCTTT
>TRBJ1-1|NA|NA|TRBV4-1
CASSQLSGARTEAFF
TGCGCCAGCAGCCAGCTAAGCGGGGCAAGGACTGAAGCTTTCTTT
>TRBJ1-1|NA|NA|TRBV30
CAWSVGGNTEAFF
TGTGCCTGGAGTGTAGGCGGGAACACTGAAGCTTTCTTT
>TRBJ1-2|NA|NA|TRBV4-1
CASSQVGRFDGYTF
TGCGCCAGCAGCCAAGTAGGGAGGTTCGATGGCTACACCTTC
>TRBJ2-7|NA|TRBD1|TRBV29-1
CSVGQGAEYEQYF
TGCAGCGTTGGTCAGGGGGCGGAGTACGAGCAGTACTTC
>TRBJ2-1|NA|TRBD2|TRBV5-4
CASIVGGGKGHEQFF
TGTGCCAGCATCGTCGGCGGGGGGAAGGGGCATGAGCAGTTCTTC